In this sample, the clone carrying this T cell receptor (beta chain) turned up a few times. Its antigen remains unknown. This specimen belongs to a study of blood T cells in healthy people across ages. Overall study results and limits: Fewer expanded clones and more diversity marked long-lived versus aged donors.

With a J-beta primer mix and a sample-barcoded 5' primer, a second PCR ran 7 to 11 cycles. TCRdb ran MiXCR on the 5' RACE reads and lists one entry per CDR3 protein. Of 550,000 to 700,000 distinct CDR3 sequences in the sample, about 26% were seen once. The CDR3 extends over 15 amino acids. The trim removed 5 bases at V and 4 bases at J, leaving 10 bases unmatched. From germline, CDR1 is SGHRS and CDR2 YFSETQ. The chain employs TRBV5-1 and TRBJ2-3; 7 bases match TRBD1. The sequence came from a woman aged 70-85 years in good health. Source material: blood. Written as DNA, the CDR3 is TGCGCCAGCAGTTTTCGACAGGGAAATTCAGATACGCAGTATTTT. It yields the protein CASSFRQGNSDTQYF.